This T cell receptor (beta chain) was profiled in a study of T cell responses to AZD1222 COVID-19 vaccine (dated by TCRdb to the early 2020s). Broadly, across the study: AZD1222 recipients whose second dose came at about 4 weeks and those whose second dose came at about 12 weeks were combined into one group, since spike-specific TCR depth and breadth did not differ between the two schedules. Trial participants were enrolled into age subgroups of 18-55, 56-69 and 70-plus years, which contained around 150, 29 and 61 TCR-sequenced participants, respectively. A total of about 240 trial participants underwent TCR sequencing, of whom approximately 210 received two doses of AZD1222 and about 25 received two doses of the MenACWY control vaccine. Results the study describes overall, beyond this receptor: Only five or six AZD1222 recipients were SARS-CoV-2 seropositive at baseline, limiting conclusions about previously exposed vaccinees. After two AZD1222 doses, spike-specific TCR breadth and depth were significantly higher than at day 0 and than in MenACWY recipients. Because no day 14 peak-response samples were available, repertoires were characterized only after the peak T cell response. CD4 TCRs associated with the vaccine covered the entire spike protein, and the dominant responses were in regions 160-218 and 743-854. In the small 56-69-year group, the increase in depth fell short of significance, most likely because of low power. Participants were mostly white British, with more females than males. The authors suggested clonal diversity may have been underestimated. Epitopes outside the regions mutated in the B.1.351 and B.1.1.7 variants were reportedly recognized by nearly half of the unique spike-specific TCRs.

According to the study, the label for this sample's time point signals: baseline before first vaccination. Vaccinee samples came from UK trials COV001 and COV002, including a single-blind randomized controlled phase 2/3 trial of AZD1222 (ChAdOx1 nCoV-19) in healthy adults. For TCRbeta chain sequencing, PBMC samples were collected from trial participants at day 0 and at day 28 after the second dose. The CDR3 regions of human TCRbeta chains were subjected to immunosequencing. The authors' pipeline ran thus. Repertoire TCRs were checked for matches against a reference library of SARS-CoV-2-specific TCRs that had been generated using the MIRA antigen-specificity platform. Breadth meant the fraction of unique TCRs that were SARS-CoV-2-associated, whereas depth meant the fraction of total T cells that were SARS-CoV-2-associated. Each spike-specific TCR was assigned to its reactive spike region and to a CD4 or CD8 class using the MIRA data. Log10-transformed breadth and depth values were compared by one-way ANOVA with Sidak's multiple comparisons tests. This immuneACCESS table, as held by TCRdb, lists in-frame sequences with V and J called but not all clones. Of the missing ones, under half trace to an unresolved V gene in checked studies; the others have no known cause. V, J and clone size are taken as reported in that table, and D and trimming were inferred from the DNA itself. The sample data list about 170,000 clones, and approximately 90% of these were observed just once. About 1.6% of the sample is taken by the ten largest.

Here V drops 6 bases and J drops 6 bases, and the junction holds 9 bases not matched to any gene. CDR1 and CDR2, per the germline V gene (reference sequence), are MNHEY and SMNVEV. The CDR3 sequence holds 15 residues, the cysteine and phenylalanine included. Only the CDR3 portion is preserved as DNA: 45 bases, with reading frame beginning at the first base. To note about this clone: No antigen is known for it. No base qualities exist here, and no much larger clone lies one base off it.

The chain uses TRBV27 and TRBJ2-1; 9 of the junction bases match TRBD1. The sample in question was peripheral blood, obtained on day 0 of AZD1222 vaccination. This TCR derives from an adult in good health. The CDR3 protein is CASRGAGTGSNEQFF. Read as DNA, the sequence is TGTGCCAGCAGGGGGGCCGGGACAGGGAGCAATGAGCAGTTCTTC.